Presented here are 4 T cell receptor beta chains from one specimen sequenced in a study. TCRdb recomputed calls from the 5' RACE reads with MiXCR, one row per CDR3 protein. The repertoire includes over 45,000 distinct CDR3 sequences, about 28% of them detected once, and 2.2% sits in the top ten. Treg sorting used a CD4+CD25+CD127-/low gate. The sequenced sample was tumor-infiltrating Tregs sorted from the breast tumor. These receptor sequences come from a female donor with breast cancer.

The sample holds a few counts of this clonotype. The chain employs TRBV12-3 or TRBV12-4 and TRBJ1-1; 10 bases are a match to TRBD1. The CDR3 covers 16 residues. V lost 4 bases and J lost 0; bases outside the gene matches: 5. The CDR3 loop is CASSSVTGGLNTEAFF. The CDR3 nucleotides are TGTGCCAGCAGTTCCGTGACAGGGGGCTTGAACACTGAAGCTTTCTTT.

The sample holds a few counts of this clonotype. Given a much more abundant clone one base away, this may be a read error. The CDR3 nucleotides read TGCGCCAGCAGCCCCTGGGGAGTGAGAACGAACATTCAGTACTTC. Its translation is CASSPWGVRTNIQYF. The chain couples TRBV4-1 to TRBJ2-4, with D possibly matching TRBD2 (5 bases). The germline V and J ends were trimmed by 4 bases and 7 bases, with 17 bases remaining between them. CDR1 and CDR2 (germline): MGHRA, YSYEKL. The CDR3 consists of 15 residues.

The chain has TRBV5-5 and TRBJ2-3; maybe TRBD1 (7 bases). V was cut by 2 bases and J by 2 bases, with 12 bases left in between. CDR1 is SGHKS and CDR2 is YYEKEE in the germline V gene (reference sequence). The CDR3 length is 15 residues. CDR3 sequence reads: CASSFAGQHTDTQYF. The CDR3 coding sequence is TGTGCCAGCAGCTTCGCGGGACAGCACACAGATACGCAGTATTTT.

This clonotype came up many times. CDR3 sequence: CASSLKVTEQYF. The CDR3 bases are TGTGCCAGCAGCTTAAAAGTTACCGAGCAGTACTTC. The chain uses TRBV7-2 and TRBJ2-7; D uncertain. The V gene's germline CDR1 is SGHTA and CDR2 FQGNSA. The CDR3 totals 12 residues. The germline V and J ends were trimmed by 2 bases and 6 bases, with 8 bases remaining between them.